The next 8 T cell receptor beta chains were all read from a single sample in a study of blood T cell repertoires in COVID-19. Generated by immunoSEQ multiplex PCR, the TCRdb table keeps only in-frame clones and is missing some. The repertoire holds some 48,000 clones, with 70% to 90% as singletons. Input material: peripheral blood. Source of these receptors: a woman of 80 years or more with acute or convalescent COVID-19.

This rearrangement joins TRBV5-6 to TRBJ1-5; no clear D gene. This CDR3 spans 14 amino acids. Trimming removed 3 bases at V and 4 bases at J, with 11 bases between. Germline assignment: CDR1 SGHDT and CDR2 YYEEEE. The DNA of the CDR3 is TGTGCCAGCAGCTCAACAACTAGTAATCAGCCCCAGCATTTT. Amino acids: CASSSTTSNQPQHF. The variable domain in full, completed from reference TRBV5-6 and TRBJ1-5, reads DAGVTQSPTHLIKTRGQQVTLRCSPKSGHDTVSWYQQALGQGPQFIFQYYEEEERQRGNFPDRFSGHQFPNYSSELNVNALLLGDSALYLCASSSTTSNQPQHFGDGTRLSIL.

For the CDR3, the DNA is TGTGCCAGCAGCCAAACGCAGGGCCACAATGAGCAGTTCTTC. It translates to CASSQTQGHNEQFF. This chain links TRBV3-1 (or the pseudogene TRBV3-2) with TRBJ2-1, with D possibly TRBD1 on 5 matching bases. CDR1 and CDR2 (germline): LGHDT, YNNKEL (reference sequence). Trimming took 2 bases from V and 5 from J, leaving 10 bases between them. This CDR3 spans 14 amino acids.

The CDR3 sequence is CASSAQGSGYTF. Written as DNA, the CDR3 is TGTGCCAGCAGTGCACAGGGCTCTGGCTACACCTTC. This chain uses TRBV2 with TRBJ1-2; tentative D call: TRBD1 (6 bases). This CDR3 comprises 12 residues. Per germline, CDR1 SNHLY and CDR2 FYNNEI. Between the trimmed V and J ends, which lost 4 bases and 7 bases, there was a span of 10 bases.

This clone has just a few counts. The CDR3 region has the DNA TGTGCCTGGAGTGGGGGCATAGTCCCTGGGGCCAACGTCCTGACTTTC. It translates to CAWSGGIVPGANVLTF. This rearrangement joins TRBV30 to TRBJ2-6; D is perhaps TRBD1 (5 bases). The CDR3 spans 16 residues. V lost 1 base and J lost 2, with 12 bases in between. CDR1 is GTSNPN, CDR2 SVGIG, per germline (reference sequence). The whole variable domain, filled in from reference TRBV30 and TRBJ2-6, reads SQTIHQWPATLVQPVGSPLSLECTVEGTSNPNLYWYRQAAGRGLQLLFYSVGIGQISSEVPQNLSASRPQDRQFILSSKKLLLSDSGFYLCAWSGGIVPGANVLTFGAGSRLTVL.

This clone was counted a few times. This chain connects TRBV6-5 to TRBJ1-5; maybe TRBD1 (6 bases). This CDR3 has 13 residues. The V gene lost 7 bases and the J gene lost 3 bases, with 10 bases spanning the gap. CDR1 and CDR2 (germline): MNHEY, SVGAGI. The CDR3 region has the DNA TGTGCCAGCACCACAGGGATCAATCAGCCCCAGCATTTT. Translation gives CASTTGINQPQHF.

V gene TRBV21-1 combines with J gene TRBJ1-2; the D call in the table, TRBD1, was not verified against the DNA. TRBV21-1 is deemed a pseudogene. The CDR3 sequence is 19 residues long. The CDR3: CASSKGAKSDVRTGESRTF. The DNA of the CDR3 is TGTGCCAGCAGCAAAGGGGCAAAGAGTGACGTTCGGACAGGGGAATCGCGCACCTTC.

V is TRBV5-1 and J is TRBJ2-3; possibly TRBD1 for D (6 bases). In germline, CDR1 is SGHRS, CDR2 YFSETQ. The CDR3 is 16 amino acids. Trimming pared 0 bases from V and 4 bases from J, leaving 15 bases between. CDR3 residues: CASSLELGAMADTQYF. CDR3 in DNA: TGCGCCAGCAGCTTGGAGCTGGGGGCGATGGCAGATACGCAGTATTTT.

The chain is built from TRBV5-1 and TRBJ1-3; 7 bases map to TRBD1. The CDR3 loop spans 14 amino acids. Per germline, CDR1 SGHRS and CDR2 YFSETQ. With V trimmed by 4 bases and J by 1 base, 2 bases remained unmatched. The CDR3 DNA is TGCGCCAGCAGCGTGACAGGGTCTGGAAACACCATATATTTT. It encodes CASSVTGSGNTIYF.